A selection of T cell receptor beta chains follows, all from one sample in a study of early stage breast cancer tumors. Measured with immunoSEQ multiplex PCR; TCRdb has only the in-frame clones, and not every one. The sample lists a few thousand clones, around 68% occurring once. The sequencing input was normal breast tissue next to the tumor. The receptors come from a person aged 55 to 70 with breast cancer. Each CDR3 is given with its conserved first and last residue. The order of the fields is V gene, clone size, D gene, J gene, CDR3 DNA, CDR3 protein. A D gene is named only where the DNA matches it firmly. Only some rows state a clone size, as once, few, many or a class for expanded clones.

v_gene: TRBV13
abundance: few
d_gene: TRBD2
j_gene: TRBJ2-7
CDR3nt: TGTGCCAGCAGCTCTACTAGCGGGAGTGCCTACGAGCAGTACTTC
CDR3aa: CASSSTSGSAYEQYF

v_gene: TRBV6-1
abundance: -
d_gene: TRBD2
j_gene: TRBJ2-7
CDR3nt: TGTGCCAGCAGACAGGGACTAGCGGCCTACGAGCAGTACTTC
CDR3aa: CASRQGLAAYEQYF

v_gene: TRBV19
abundance: -
d_gene: -
j_gene: TRBJ2-3
CDR3nt: TGTGCCAGTAGCCCTCACTCGGGAAATACGCAGTATTTT
CDR3aa: CASSPHSGNTQYF

v_gene: TRBV5-4
abundance: -
d_gene: -
j_gene: TRBJ2-3
CDR3nt: TGTGCCAGCAGCTTGGGGGGCGGGAGCACAGATACGCAGTATTTT
CDR3aa: CASSLGGGSTDTQYF

v_gene: TRBV27
abundance: -
d_gene: -
j_gene: TRBJ2-1
CDR3nt: TGTGCCAGCAGTTTATCCTGGGGCAGGGAGGCGCAGTTCTTC
CDR3aa: CASSLSWGREAQFF

v_gene: TRBV6-6
abundance: -
d_gene: -
j_gene: TRBJ1-4
CDR3nt: TGTGCCAGCAGCCGACAGAGTAATGAAAAACTGTTTTTT
CDR3aa: CASSRQSNEKLFF

v_gene: TRBV7-9
abundance: -
d_gene: TRBD1
j_gene: TRBJ2-7
CDR3nt: TGTGCCAGCAGCTCTGGACAGGGCCACGAGCAGTACTTC
CDR3aa: CASSSGQGHEQYF

v_gene: TRBV15
abundance: -
d_gene: -
j_gene: TRBJ1-1
CDR3nt: TGTGCCACCAGCAGAGAAAAAGGCCTGAACACTGAAGCTTTCTTT
CDR3aa: CATSREKGLNTEAFF

v_gene: TRBV25-1
abundance: medium-sized
d_gene: -
j_gene: TRBJ1-2
CDR3nt: TGTGCCAGCAGTGAATATAATCCTCGGCCGGGGTCGGACTATGGCTACACCTTC
CDR3aa: CASSEYNPRPGSDYGYTF

v_gene: TRBV7-9
abundance: -
d_gene: TRBD2
j_gene: TRBJ2-5
CDR3nt: TGTGCCAGCAGCGCACTAGCGGGGGAAGAGACCCAGTACTTC
CDR3aa: CASSALAGEETQYF

v_gene: TRBV6-1
abundance: few
d_gene: -
j_gene: TRBJ2-6
CDR3nt: TGTGCCAGCAGTGAGGAGGGTCGACCCTCTGGGGCCAACGTCCTGACTTTC
CDR3aa: CASSEEGRPSGANVLTF

v_gene: TRBV10-3
abundance: -
d_gene: -
j_gene: TRBJ2-7
CDR3nt: TGTGCCATCAGGAAGGACACCGCCTACGAGCAGTACTTC
CDR3aa: CAIRKDTAYEQYF

v_gene: TRBV2
abundance: -
d_gene: -
j_gene: TRBJ1-4
CDR3nt: TGTGCCACCAAGGAGCAGAGCTCTAATGAAAAACTGTTTTTT
CDR3aa: CATKEQSSNEKLFF

v_gene: TRBV6-5
abundance: -
d_gene: -
j_gene: TRBJ1-1
CDR3nt: TGTGCCAGCAGTTACTTGGGTACAGGGAGGGGGACTGAAGCTTTCTTT
CDR3aa: CASSYLGTGRGTEAFF

v_gene: TRBV7-3
abundance: -
d_gene: TRBD1
j_gene: TRBJ1-6
CDR3nt: TGTGCCAGCAGCACGGGACAGGGAACGTCACCCCTCCACTTT
CDR3aa: CASSTGQGTSPLHF

v_gene: TRBV14
abundance: few
d_gene: -
j_gene: TRBJ1-2
CDR3nt: TGTGCCAGCAGCCAAGTTCGCGGAAGATCACACTATGGCTACACCTTC
CDR3aa: CASSQVRGRSHYGYTF

v_gene: TRBV6-5
abundance: -
d_gene: TRBD1
j_gene: TRBJ1-2
CDR3nt: TGTGCCAGCAGTTCGCTCGCGACAGGGGGGTATGGCTACACCTTC
CDR3aa: CASSSLATGGYGYTF

v_gene: TRBV7-9
abundance: few
d_gene: -
j_gene: TRBJ2-1
CDR3nt: TGTGCCAGCAGCTTATACGGGGGGCGATACAATGAGCAGTTCTTC
CDR3aa: CASSLYGGRYNEQFF

v_gene: TRBV5-4
abundance: -
d_gene: TRBD1
j_gene: TRBJ2-6
CDR3nt: TGTGCCAGCAGTAAGGCTTTGTGGACAGGGGGCTCTGGGGCCAACGTCCTGACTTTC
CDR3aa: CASSKALWTGGSGANVLTF

v_gene: TRBV6-5
abundance: -
d_gene: -
j_gene: TRBJ1-6
CDR3nt: TGTGCCAGCAGTTACGGACAGCAGACTGGGAATTCACCCCTCCACTTT
CDR3aa: CASSYGQQTGNSPLHF

v_gene: TRBV19
abundance: -
d_gene: TRBD1
j_gene: TRBJ2-7
CDR3nt: TGTGCCAGTAGTCCCGAACAGGGGAGCCTCTACGAGCAGTACTTC
CDR3aa: CASSPEQGSLYEQYF

v_gene: TRBV7-9
abundance: -
d_gene: -
j_gene: TRBJ1-1
CDR3nt: TGTGCCAGCAGCTGGGGACAGAACACTGAAGCTTTCTTT
CDR3aa: CASSWGQNTEAFF

v_gene: TRBV13
abundance: -
d_gene: -
j_gene: TRBJ2-7
CDR3nt: TGTGCCAGCAGCTCCCGGGACTCGCCCTACGAGCAGTACTTC
CDR3aa: CASSSRDSPYEQYF

v_gene: TRBV15
abundance: once
d_gene: TRBD2
j_gene: TRBJ2-1
CDR3nt: TGTGCCACCAGCAGAAACTTAGCGGGGGGAATAATAAATGAGCAGTTCTTC
CDR3aa: CATSRNLAGGIINEQFF

v_gene: TRBV6-5
abundance: -
d_gene: TRBD2
j_gene: TRBJ2-2
CDR3nt: TGTGTCAGCAAGGCTAGCGGGGGGGTGAGCGGGGAGCTGTTTTTT
CDR3aa: CVSKASGGVSGELFF

v_gene: TRBV19
abundance: few
d_gene: -
j_gene: TRBJ2-1
CDR3nt: TGTGCCAGTAGCAGCCGGTGGGGGGCGTGGATTGTGAATGAGCAGTTCTTC
CDR3aa: CASSSRWGAWIVNEQFF

v_gene: TRBV2
abundance: -
d_gene: TRBD2
j_gene: TRBJ2-1
CDR3nt: TGTGCCAGCATTCCCGGGACTAGCGGTGAGCAGTTCTTC
CDR3aa: CASIPGTSGEQFF

v_gene: TRBV7-6
abundance: -
d_gene: TRBD2
j_gene: TRBJ2-7
CDR3nt: TGTGCCAGCAGCTCTCAGGCGGGGGGGGACGAGCAGTACTTC
CDR3aa: CASSSQAGGDEQYF

v_gene: TRBV19
abundance: -
d_gene: -
j_gene: TRBJ2-7
CDR3nt: -
CDR3aa: CASTSGYEQYF

v_gene: TRBV2
abundance: -
d_gene: TRBD1
j_gene: TRBJ2-5
CDR3nt: TGTGCCAGCAGTTCCGGGACAGGGGAAGAGACCCAGTACTTC
CDR3aa: CASSSGTGEETQYF

v_gene: TRBV18
abundance: few
d_gene: TRBD1
j_gene: TRBJ1-2
CDR3nt: TGTGCCAGCTCACCCGGACAGGGCCAATATGGCTACACCTTC
CDR3aa: CASSPGQGQYGYTF

v_gene: TRBV5-1
abundance: once
d_gene: TRBD1
j_gene: TRBJ1-1
CDR3nt: TGCGCCAGCAGCGGGACAGGGACGAACACTGAAGCTTTCTTT
CDR3aa: CASSGTGTNTEAFF